The source of this T cell receptor beta chain is a study of early T cells in non-severe SARS-CoV-2 infection. Looking at the study overall: Sequenced bulk RNA came from whole blood that was unsorted, and chains were unpaired.

Regarding this clonotype: Being one base from a much bigger clone, this may be a read error.

Researchers attached unique molecular identifiers to individual cDNA molecules. TCRdb ran MiXCR on the 5' RACE reads and lists one entry per CDR3 protein. The table has around 30,000 distinct CDR3 sequences, 8% to 9.5% seen once. Germline V gives CDR1 SGHTA, CDR2 FQGNSA. The CDR3 is made up of 14 amino acids. The origin of this receptor is an adult who was a healthcare worker with PCR-confirmed SARS-CoV-2 infection or an uninfected control (not recorded which). Sequencing was performed on whole blood. The chain is built from TRBV7-2 and TRBJ2-3; 7 positions agree with TRBD2. Here the CDR3 reads CASSPGLLTVTQYF. The CDR3 region has the DNA TGTGCCAGCAGCCCGGGACTATTGACAGTTACGCAGTATTTT.